This TCR beta chain was recorded in a study of T cell changes during pregnancy in multiple sclerosis. The method was immunoSEQ multiplex PCR; TCRdb's version includes in-frame clones alone and lacks a portion of them. The data show about 41,000 clones, more than 85% seen once. CDR1 and CDR2 from the germline V gene are MDHEN and SYDVKM. Trimming at V came to 8 bases and at J to 3 bases, leaving 19 bases not matched to a gene. The CDR3 consists of 20 residues. This clone was detected only once. This clonotype was sampled from a female donor with multiple sclerosis, enrolled in a pregnancy study. Sequenced material: CD8+ T cells from peripheral blood mononuclear cells, taken in the third trimester of pregnancy. The V call is TRBV28, the J call TRBJ2-2; 12 nucleotides align to TRBD2. CDR3 loop: CASFRFGTSGSPRDTGELFF. The CDR3 nucleotides read TGTGCCAGCTTTCGTTTCGGGACTAGCGGGTCTCCTAGGGACACCGGGGAGCTGTTTTTT.